The T cell receptor beta chain under discussion was sequenced for a study of a mutant IDH1 vaccine in newly diagnosed glioma. Study-wide context: Patients received vaccination from 4-6 weeks after radiotherapy alone, or with temozolomide cycles. Patients under treatment included around 60% males and around 38% females and had a mean age of approximately 44 years. Study outcomes and limitations: Vaccination induced immune responses in around 94% of patients.

Assay used: immunoSEQ multiplex PCR; TCRdb lists only in-frame clones, some missing. Among 25,000 to 40,000 clones listed, approximately 89% were seen once. The germline gives CDR1 SGHAT, CDR2 FQNNGV. After removal of 4 bases from V and 9 bases from J, the junction contained 4 bases not matched to a gene. This CDR3 contains 13 residues. Time point noted: week 47, end of study. Each dose delivered 300 ug of mutant IDH1 20-mer peptide subcutaneously with imiquimod. Each donor presented with a new WHO grade 3 or 4 astrocytoma that tested IDH1-mutant and showed ATRX loss. Remarks on this clone: Antigen: not known.

This clonotype was sampled from a man aged 40-50 years with glioma. The genes are TRBV11-2 and TRBJ2-1; TRBD1 agrees at 9 bases. The specimen comprised PBMCs, sampled from a glioma patient whose treatment included an IDH1 peptide vaccine. Here the CDR3 reads CASSYGTGSEQFF. The CDR3 DNA reads TGTGCCAGCAGCTACGGGACAGGGAGTGAGCAGTTCTTC.